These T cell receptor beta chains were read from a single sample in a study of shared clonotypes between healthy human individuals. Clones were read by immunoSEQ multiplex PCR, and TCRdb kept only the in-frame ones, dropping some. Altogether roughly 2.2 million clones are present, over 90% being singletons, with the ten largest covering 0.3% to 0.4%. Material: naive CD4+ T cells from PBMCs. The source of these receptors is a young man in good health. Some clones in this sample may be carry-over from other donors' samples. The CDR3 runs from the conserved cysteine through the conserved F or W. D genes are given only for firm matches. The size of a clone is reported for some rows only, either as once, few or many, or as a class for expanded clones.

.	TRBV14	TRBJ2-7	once	CASSTLSGALYEQYF	TGTGCCAGCAGCACCCTGTCGGGAGCCCTCTACGAGCAGTACTTC
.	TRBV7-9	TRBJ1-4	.	CASSAQRHATNEKLFF	TGTGCCAGCAGCGCCCAGAGACATGCAACTAATGAAAAACTGTTTTTT
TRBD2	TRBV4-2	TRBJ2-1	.	CASSLAGVTYNEQFF	TGTGCCAGCAGCCTTGCGGGAGTGACCTACAATGAGCAGTTCTTC
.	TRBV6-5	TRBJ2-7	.	CASSTTGGPSYEQYF	TGTGCCAGCAGTACGACGGGGGGCCCCTCTTACGAGCAGTACTTC
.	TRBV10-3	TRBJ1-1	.	CAISGNGPNTEAFF	TGTGCCATCAGTGGAAATGGCCCGAACACTGAAGCTTTCTTT
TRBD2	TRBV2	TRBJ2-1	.	CASTQLALNEQFF	TGTGCCAGCACGCAACTAGCGCTAAATGAGCAGTTCTTC
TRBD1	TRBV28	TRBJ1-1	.	CASRLGQLEAFF	TGTGCCAGCAGACTGGGACAGCTTGAAGCTTTCTTT
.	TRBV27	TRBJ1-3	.	CASSRLSGNTIYF	TGTGCCAGCAGTCGTCTCTCTGGAAACACCATATATTTT
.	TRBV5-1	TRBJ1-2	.	CASSLMQRHYGYTF	TGCGCCAGCAGCTTGATGCAGCGCCACTATGGCTACACCTTC
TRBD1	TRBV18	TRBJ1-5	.	CASSRTGDQPQHF	TGTGCCAGCTCAAGGACAGGGGATCAGCCCCAGCATTTT
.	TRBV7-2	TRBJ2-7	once	CASSSYQGGREQYF	TGTGCCAGCAGCTCATATCAGGGAGGACGTGAGCAGTACTTC
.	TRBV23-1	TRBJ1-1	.	CASSQQTDRPPLNTEAFF	TGCGCCAGCAGTCAACAAACTGACAGGCCACCGTTGAACACTGAAGCTTTCTTT
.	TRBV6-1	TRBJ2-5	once	CASSEGSAQETQYF	TGTGCCAGCAGTGAAGGTTCAGCCCAAGAGACCCAGTACTTC
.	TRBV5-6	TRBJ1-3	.	CASSRTGNTIYF	TGTGCCAGCAGTAGGACTGGAAACACCATATATTTT
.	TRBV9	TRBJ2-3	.	CASSVDDPGTDTQYF	TGTGCCAGCAGCGTAGATGATCCCGGCACAGATACGCAGTATTTT
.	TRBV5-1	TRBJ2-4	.	CASSLGGSGAKNIQYF	TGCGCCAGCAGCTTGGGTGGGAGTGGAGCCAAAAACATTCAGTACTTC
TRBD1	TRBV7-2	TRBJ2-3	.	CASSIRQGITDTQYF	TGTGCCAGCAGCATCCGACAGGGAATAACAGATACGCAGTATTTT
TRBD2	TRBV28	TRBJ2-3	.	CASSLGTSGRGTDTQYF	TGTGCCAGCAGTTTGGGGACTAGCGGAAGGGGGACAGATACGCAGTATTTT
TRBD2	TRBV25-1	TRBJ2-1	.	CASTHSGSSYNEQFF	TGTGCCAGCACCCATAGCGGGAGCTCCTACAATGAGCAGTTCTTC
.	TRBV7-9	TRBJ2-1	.	CASSFDSPSSDEQFF	TGTGCCAGCAGCTTCGACAGCCCATCATCCGATGAGCAGTTCTTC
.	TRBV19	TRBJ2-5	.	CASSIVAGDETQYF	TGTGCCAGTAGTATAGTAGCAGGGGACGAGACCCAGTACTTC
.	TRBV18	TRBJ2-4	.	CASRTSFLAKNIQYF	TGTGCCAGCCGGACATCATTCCTAGCCAAAAACATTCAGTACTTC
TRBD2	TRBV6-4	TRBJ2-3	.	CASSDHPLAGNLDTQYF	TGTGCCAGCAGTGACCATCCGCTAGCGGGGAACCTAGATACGCAGTATTTT
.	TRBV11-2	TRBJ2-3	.	CASSGPPPDTQYF	TGTGCCAGCTCAGGGCCCCCCCCAGATACGCAGTATTTT
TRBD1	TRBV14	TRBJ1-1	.	CASSRLDRARTEAFF	TGTGCCAGCAGCCGGCTGGACAGGGCGCGGACTGAAGCTTTCTTT
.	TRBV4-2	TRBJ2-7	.	CASSEGGLPPVEQYF	TGTGCCAGCAGCGAAGGGGGACTACCCCCCGTTGAGCAGTACTTC
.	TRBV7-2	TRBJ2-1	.	CASSLARGRKFF	TGTGCCAGCAGCTTAGCAAGGGGACGTAAGTTCTTC
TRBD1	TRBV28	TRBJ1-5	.	CASSLNRGGQPQHF	TGTGCCAGCAGTTTGAACAGGGGTGGCCAGCCCCAGCATTTT
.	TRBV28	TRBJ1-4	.	CASSPLGSPNEKLFF	TGTGCCAGCAGCCCGTTAGGGTCTCCTAATGAAAAACTGTTTTTT
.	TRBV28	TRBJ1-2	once	CASSLSRDEGYTF	TGTGCCAGCAGTTTATCCAGGGATGAAGGCTACACCTTC
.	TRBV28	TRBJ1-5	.	CASSSLGVGNQPQHF	TGTGCCAGCAGTTCCCTGGGGGTGGGAAATCAGCCCCAGCATTTT
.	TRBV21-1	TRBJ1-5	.	CASRTYSNQPQHF	TGTGCCAGCCGGACATATAGCAATCAGCCCCAGCATTTT
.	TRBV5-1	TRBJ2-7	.	CASSGRDSSSRYEQYF	TGCGCCAGCAGCGGCCGGGACTCTTCCTCTCGCTACGAGCAGTACTTC